The clone carrying this T cell receptor (beta chain) was detected only a few times. Antigen: not known. TCRdb's table, derived via immunoSEQ multiplex PCR, lists solely in-frame clones and lacks some. The sample has some 1.5 million clones, 96% seen once. Between the trimmed V and J ends, which lost 5 bases and 9 bases, there was a span of 8 bases. The CDR3 runs 11 residues. In germline, CDR1 is MDHEN, CDR2 SYDVKM. The data stem from a study of shared clonotypes between healthy human individuals. Study observations and caveats: Having only a few donors restricted how much genetic and exposure-history diversity was captured. Against clonotypes common to all four donors, non-shared ones had lower generation probabilities.

The V call is TRBV28, the J call TRBJ2-1; D might be TRBD2 (6 bases). This TCR derives from a man aged 25-40 years in good health. The sample comprised naive CD4+ T cells sorted from blood. Noted subset: CD45RA+ positively selected. In DNA, the CDR3 is TGTGCCAGCAGTCGGGGAGGTGAGCAGTTCTTC. This codes for CASSRGGEQFF.